This T cell receptor (beta chain) is from a study of blood T cell repertoires in COVID-19. The wider study: Both acute and convalescent COVID-19 samples were obtained from the United States, Italy and Spain.

Per the original methods: The authors estimated nucleated cell counts from reference gene primer amplification. Profiled with immunoSEQ multiplex PCR; TCRdb holds only in-frame clones, not every one. The DNA gave D and trimming, while V, J and clone size come from that table. The sample lists over 85,000 clones, about 81% seen once, with roughly 24% in the top ten. The TCR sequence derives from a man between 65 and 80 years old with acute or convalescent COVID-19. Sequencing input: peripheral blood.

The CDR3 loop reads CASSSHRDPLLAGGLYNEQFF. DNA for the CDR3: TGTGCCAGCAGTTCCCATCGTGATCCCCTTCTAGCGGGAGGTCTATACAATGAGCAGTTCTTC. The chain employs TRBV27 and TRBJ2-1; 11 nucleotides line up with TRBD2. The germline gives CDR1 MNHEY, CDR2 SMNVEV (reference sequence). V lost 4 bases, J lost 4 bases, and 21 bases stayed unmatched. This CDR3 has 21 amino acids.